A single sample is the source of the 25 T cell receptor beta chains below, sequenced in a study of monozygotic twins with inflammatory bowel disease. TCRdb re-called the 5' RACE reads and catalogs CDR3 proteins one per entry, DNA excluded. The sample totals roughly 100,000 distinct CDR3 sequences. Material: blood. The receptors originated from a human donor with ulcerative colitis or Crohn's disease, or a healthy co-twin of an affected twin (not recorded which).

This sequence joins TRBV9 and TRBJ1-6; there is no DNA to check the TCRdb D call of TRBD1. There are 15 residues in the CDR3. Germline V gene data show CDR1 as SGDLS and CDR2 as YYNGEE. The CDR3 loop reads CASKLTEGMGSPLHF.

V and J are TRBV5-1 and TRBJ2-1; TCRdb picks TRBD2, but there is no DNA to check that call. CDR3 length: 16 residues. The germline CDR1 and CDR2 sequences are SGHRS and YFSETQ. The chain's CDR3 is CASKPYTGTSGNEQFF. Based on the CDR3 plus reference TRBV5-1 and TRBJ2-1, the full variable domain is KAGVTQTPRYLIKTRGQQVTLSCSPISGHRSVSWYQQTPGQGLQFLFEYFSETQRNKGNFPGRFSGRQFSNSRSEMNVSTLELGDSALYLCASKPYTGTSGNEQFFGPGTRLTVL.

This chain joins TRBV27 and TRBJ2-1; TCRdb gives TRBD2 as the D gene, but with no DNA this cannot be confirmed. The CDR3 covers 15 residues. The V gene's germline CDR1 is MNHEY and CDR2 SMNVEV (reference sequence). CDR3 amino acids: CASSPGTQLYNEQFF.

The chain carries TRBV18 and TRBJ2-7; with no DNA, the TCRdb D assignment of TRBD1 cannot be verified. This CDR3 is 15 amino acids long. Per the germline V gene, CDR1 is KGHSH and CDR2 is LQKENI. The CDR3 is CASSPLITGGNEQYF. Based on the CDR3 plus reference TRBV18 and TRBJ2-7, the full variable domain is NAGVMQNPRHLVRRRGQEARLRCSPMKGHSHVYWYRQLPEEGLKFMVYLQKENIIDESGMPKERFSAEFPKEGPSILRIQQVVRGDSAAYFCASSPLITGGNEQYFGPGTRLTVT.

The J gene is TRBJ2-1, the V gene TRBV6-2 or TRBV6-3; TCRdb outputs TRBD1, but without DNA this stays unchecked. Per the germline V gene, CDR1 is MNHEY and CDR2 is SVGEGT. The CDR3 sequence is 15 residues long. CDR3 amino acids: CASSDTNWGAQEQFF.

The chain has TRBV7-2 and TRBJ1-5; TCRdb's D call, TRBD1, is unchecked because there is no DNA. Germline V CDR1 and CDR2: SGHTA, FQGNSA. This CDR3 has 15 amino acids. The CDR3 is CASSSDRGRNQPQHF.

The CDR3 here is CASSTRQGNYEQYF. V usage is TRBV27 and J usage is TRBJ2-7; TCRdb lists TRBD1, though no DNA is available to test this call. Germline CDR1 and CDR2: MNHEY and SMNVEV (reference sequence). There are 14 residues in the CDR3.

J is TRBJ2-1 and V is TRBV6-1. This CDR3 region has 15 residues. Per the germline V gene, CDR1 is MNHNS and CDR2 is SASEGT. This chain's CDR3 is CAGTRLASSYNEQFF.

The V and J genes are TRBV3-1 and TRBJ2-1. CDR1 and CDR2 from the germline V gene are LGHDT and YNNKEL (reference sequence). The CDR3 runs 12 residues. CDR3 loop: CASSQEFGEQFF.

CDR3 region: CASSPSGQGAEQYF. V and J are TRBV11-3 and TRBJ2-7; without DNA, the TCRdb call of TRBD1 cannot be checked. The length of the CDR3 is 14 residues. The germline V gene has CDR1 SGHNT and CDR2 YENEEA.

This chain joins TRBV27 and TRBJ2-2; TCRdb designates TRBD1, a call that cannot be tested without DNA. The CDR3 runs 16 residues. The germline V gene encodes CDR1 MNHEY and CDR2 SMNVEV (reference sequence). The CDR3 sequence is CASSTTRGRYPGELFF.

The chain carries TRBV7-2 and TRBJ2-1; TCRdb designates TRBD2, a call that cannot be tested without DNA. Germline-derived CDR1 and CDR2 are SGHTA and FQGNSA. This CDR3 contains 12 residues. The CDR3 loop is CAIGRVAGGLFF. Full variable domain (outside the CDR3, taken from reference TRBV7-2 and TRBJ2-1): GAGVSQSPSNKVTEKGKDVELRCDPISGHTALYWYRQSLGQGLEFLIYFQGNSAPDKSGLPSDRFSAERTGGSVSTLTIQRTQQEDSAVYLCAIGRVAGGLFFGPGTRLTVL.

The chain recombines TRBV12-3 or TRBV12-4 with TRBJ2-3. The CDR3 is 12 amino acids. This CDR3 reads CASSLAEDTQYF.

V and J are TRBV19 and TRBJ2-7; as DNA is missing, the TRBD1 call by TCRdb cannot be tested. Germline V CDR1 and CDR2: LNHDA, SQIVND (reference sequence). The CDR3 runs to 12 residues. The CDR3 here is CASSLQGYEEYF.

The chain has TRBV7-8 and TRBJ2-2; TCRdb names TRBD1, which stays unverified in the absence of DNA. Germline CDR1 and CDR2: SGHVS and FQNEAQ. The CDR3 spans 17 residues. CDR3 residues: CASSNSGQGVNTGELFF. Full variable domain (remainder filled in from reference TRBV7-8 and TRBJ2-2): GAGVSQSPRYKVAKRGQDVALRCDPISGHVSLFWYQQALGQGPEFLTYFQNEAQLDKSGLPSDRFFAERPEGSVSTLKIQRTQQEDSAVYLCASSNSGQGVNTGELFFGEGSRLTVL.

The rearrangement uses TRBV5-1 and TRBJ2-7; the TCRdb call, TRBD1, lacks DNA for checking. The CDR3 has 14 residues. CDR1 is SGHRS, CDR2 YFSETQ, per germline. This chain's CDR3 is CASSLTGTATEQYF.

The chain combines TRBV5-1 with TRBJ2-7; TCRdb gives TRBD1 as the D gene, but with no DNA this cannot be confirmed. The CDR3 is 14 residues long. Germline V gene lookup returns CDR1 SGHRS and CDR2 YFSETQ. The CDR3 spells CASSGGQPSDEQYF.

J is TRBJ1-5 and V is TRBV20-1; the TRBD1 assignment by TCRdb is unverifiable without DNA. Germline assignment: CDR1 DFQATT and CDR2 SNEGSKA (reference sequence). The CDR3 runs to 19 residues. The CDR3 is CSARATGTGGLGGNQPQHF.

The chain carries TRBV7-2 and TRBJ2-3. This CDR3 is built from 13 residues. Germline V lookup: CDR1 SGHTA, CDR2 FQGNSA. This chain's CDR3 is CASSLDRTDTQYF.

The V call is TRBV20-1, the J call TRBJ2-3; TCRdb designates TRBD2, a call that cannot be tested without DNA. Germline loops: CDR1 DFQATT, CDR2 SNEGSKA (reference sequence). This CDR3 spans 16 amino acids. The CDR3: CSARGAGGYALDTQYF.

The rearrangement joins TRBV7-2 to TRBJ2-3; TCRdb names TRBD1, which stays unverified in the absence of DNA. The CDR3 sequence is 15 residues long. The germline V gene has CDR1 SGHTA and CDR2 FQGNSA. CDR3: CASSHGQQKADTQYF.

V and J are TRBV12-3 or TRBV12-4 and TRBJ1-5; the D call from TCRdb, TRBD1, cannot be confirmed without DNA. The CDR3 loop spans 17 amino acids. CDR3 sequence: CASSKRGVRGSDQPQHF.

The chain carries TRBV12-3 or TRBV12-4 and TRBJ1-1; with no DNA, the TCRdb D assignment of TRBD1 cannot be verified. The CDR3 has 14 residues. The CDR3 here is CASSHGQGRTEAFF.

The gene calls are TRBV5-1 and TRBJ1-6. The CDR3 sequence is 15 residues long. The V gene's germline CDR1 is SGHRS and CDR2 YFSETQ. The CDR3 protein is CASSLVPGNNSPLHF. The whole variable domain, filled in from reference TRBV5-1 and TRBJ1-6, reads KAGVTQTPRYLIKTRGQQVTLSCSPISGHRSVSWYQQTPGQGLQFLFEYFSETQRNKGNFPGRFSGRQFSNSRSEMNVSTLELGDSALYLCASSLVPGNNSPLHFGNGTRLTVT.

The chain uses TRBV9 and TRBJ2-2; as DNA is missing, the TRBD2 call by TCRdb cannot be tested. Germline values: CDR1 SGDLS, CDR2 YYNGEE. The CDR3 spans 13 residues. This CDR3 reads CASTPSDAGELFF.